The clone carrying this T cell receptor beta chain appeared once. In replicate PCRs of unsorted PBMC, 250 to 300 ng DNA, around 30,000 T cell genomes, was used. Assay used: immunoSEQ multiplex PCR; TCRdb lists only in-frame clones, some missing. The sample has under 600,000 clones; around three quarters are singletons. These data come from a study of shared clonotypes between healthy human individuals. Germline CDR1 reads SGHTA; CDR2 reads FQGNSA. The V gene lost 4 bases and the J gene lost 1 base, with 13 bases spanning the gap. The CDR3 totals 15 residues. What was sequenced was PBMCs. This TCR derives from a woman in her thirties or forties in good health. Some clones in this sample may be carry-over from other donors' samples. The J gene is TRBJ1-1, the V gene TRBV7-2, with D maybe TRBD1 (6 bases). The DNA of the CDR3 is TGTGCCAGCAGCTCTAGGGGGGCAACGAACACTGAAGCTTTCTTT. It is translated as CASSSRGATNTEAFF.